The next 30 T cell receptor beta chains were all read from a single sample in a study of identical twins. MiXCR, run by TCRdb on the 5' RACE reads, gives a single entry per CDR3 protein. The profile shows around 370,000 distinct CDR3 sequences, approximately 10% of them singletons. Sequenced input: naive T cells sorted from blood. The receptors here all came from a woman in her 50s in good health.

V is TRBV11-2 and J is TRBJ2-4; no definite D call. V dropped 6 bases and J dropped 0 bases, with 6 bases sitting between them. Germline CDR1 is SGHAT and CDR2 is FQNNGV. The CDR3 runs 13 residues. The CDR3 reads CASRSLAKNIQYF. The DNA of the CDR3 is TGTGCCAGCAGGTCACTAGCCAAAAACATTCAGTACTTC.

The rearrangement links TRBV11-2 to TRBJ2-2, with D unresolved. V was clipped by 2 bases and J by 7 bases, with 17 bases between them. There are 16 residues in the CDR3. Germline V gives CDR1 SGHAT, CDR2 FQNNGV. The CDR3 reads CASSLRPGPSDGELFF. CDR3 nucleotide sequence: TGTGCCAGCAGCTTAAGACCGGGCCCCTCGGACGGGGAGCTGTTTTTT.

The J gene is TRBJ2-2, the V gene TRBV20-1; 8 bases are a match to TRBD2. Germline V gives CDR1 DFQATT, CDR2 SNEGSKA (reference sequence). CDR3 size: 16 residues. The J segment lost 0 bases and the V segment lost 0 bases, leaving 3 bases of the junction unmatched. CDR3 in DNA: TGCAGTGCTAGAGATCCAGCGGGAGCGAACACCGGGGAGCTGTTTTTT. This codes for CSARDPAGANTGELFF.

This sequence joins TRBV4-1 and TRBJ1-1, with D possibly being TRBD1 (5 bases). The CDR3 spans 19 residues. Germline values: CDR1 MGHRA, CDR2 YSYEKL. The V gene lost 4 bases and the J gene lost 0 bases, with 24 bases spanning the gap. This CDR3 reads CASSPDLETAPSLNTEAFF. In DNA form, the CDR3 reads TGCGCCAGCAGCCCCGATCTCGAGACAGCGCCTAGCCTGAACACTGAAGCTTTCTTT.

This rearrangement joins TRBV7-6 to TRBJ2-5; tentatively, D is TRBD2 (6 bases). The germline V gene has CDR1 SGHVS and CDR2 FNYEAQ. V lost 5 bases and J 4 bases, leaving 11 bases between the germline ends. This CDR3 contains 13 residues. CDR3 DNA: TGTGCCAGCAGCAGGGACTTCGGAGAGACCCAGTACTTC. Translation: CASSRDFGETQYF.

Many counts were recorded for this clonotype. The chain has TRBV7-8 and TRBJ2-7, with D possibly being TRBD1 (6 bases). Germline CDR1 is SGHVS and CDR2 is FQNEAQ. The V and J ends lost 1 base and 2 bases respectively, with 9 bases between them. The CDR3 extends over 14 amino acids. CDR3 DNA sequence: TGTGCCAGCAGCTTAGGGGACACCACCTACGAGCAGTACGTC. Residues: CASSLGDTTYEQYV.

The chain recombines TRBV7-3 with TRBJ2-7; possibly TRBD1 for D (6 bases). Trimming took 5 bases from V and 5 from J, leaving 22 bases between them. Germline loops: CDR1 SGHTA, CDR2 FQGTGA. This CDR3 contains 16 residues. The CDR3 spells CASSPTPFTGINEQYF. CDR3 DNA: TGTGCCAGCAGCCCAACCCCATTCACAGGGATCAACGAGCAGTACTTC.

This chain uses TRBV6-5 with TRBJ1-1; TRBD1 is a possible D gene (6 bases). The germline gives CDR1 MNHEY, CDR2 SVGAGI. Trimming shortened V by 2 bases and J by 4 bases, and 14 bases separated the two germline ends. This CDR3 contains 15 residues. This chain's CDR3 is CASSYLGGPGTEAFF. DNA of the CDR3: TGTGCCAGCAGTTACCTGGGGGGGCCGGGCACTGAAGCTTTCTTT.

A word on this clonotype: A much larger clone differs by one base, so this may be a read error. This chain joins TRBV28 and TRBJ1-5; D remains unclear. The CDR3 is made up of 11 amino acids. Per germline, CDR1 MDHEN and CDR2 SYDVKM. V gave up 4 bases and J gave up 5 bases, with 3 bases separating them. In DNA form, the CDR3 reads TGTGCCAGCAGTTCGGATCAGCCCCAGCATTTT. Amino acid sequence: CASSSDQPQHF.

The chain is built from TRBV30 and TRBJ2-5; 7 bases are a match to TRBD1. Germline trimming cut 4 bases from V and 2 bases from J; bases unmatched to any gene: 4. The CDR3 spans 13 residues. The germline gives CDR1 GTSNPN, CDR2 SVGIG (reference sequence). DNA of the CDR3: TGTGCCTGGACCCCAGGGGGACAAGAGACCCAGTACTTC. It is translated as CAWTPGGQETQYF.

The gene calls are TRBV20-1 and TRBJ2-6; 10 bases agree with TRBD1. In germline, CDR1 is DFQATT, CDR2 SNEGSKA (reference sequence). The CDR3 sequence is 17 residues long. V lost 3 bases, J lost 2 bases, and 7 bases stayed unmatched. This chain's CDR3 is CSASTGQGLPGANVLTF. DNA for the CDR3: TGCAGTGCTAGTACGGGACAGGGGCTCCCTGGGGCCAACGTCCTGACTTTC.

This chain links TRBV4-1 with TRBJ2-1; 15 bases line up with TRBD2. Germline V gene sequence: CDR1 MGHRA, CDR2 YSYEKL. The CDR3 runs 18 residues. The ends lost 4 bases at V and 4 bases at J; junction bases unmatched: 8. This CDR3 is CASSRGLAGGPIYNEQFF. The CDR3 DNA is TGCGCCAGCAGCCGGGGACTAGCGGGAGGCCCTATTTACAATGAGCAGTTCTTC.

There are many counts of this clonotype. This chain connects TRBV5-1 to TRBJ1-1; D gene unclear. This CDR3 contains 16 residues. V was clipped by 4 bases and J by 1 base, with 17 bases between them. Germline values: CDR1 SGHRS, CDR2 YFSETQ. The DNA for the CDR3 is TGCGCCAGCAGCCTGACCGTTGATCTCTCGAACACTGAAGCTTTCTTT. Encoded protein: CASSLTVDLSNTEAFF.

This clonotype came up many times. V and J are TRBV20-1 and TRBJ1-1; D unclear. The V end lost 3 bases, the J end lost 7 bases, and 15 bases lay between the germline ends. Germline V gene sequence: CDR1 DFQATT, CDR2 SNEGSKA (reference sequence). This CDR3 contains 13 residues. The CDR3 coding sequence is TGCAGTGCTAGTCCCCCTGGGAAGGTTGAAGCTTTCTTT. This gives the protein CSASPPGKVEAFF.

This clonotype was found a few times. The chain couples TRBV6-5 to TRBJ2-5, with D perhaps TRBD1 or TRBD2 (6 bases each). Trimming cost V 5 bases and J 5 bases, with 15 bases left between them. The CDR3 covers 14 residues. Germline CDR1 and CDR2: MNHEY and SVGAGI. CDR3 residues: CASSRGVFVETQYF. The CDR3 DNA is TGTGCCAGCAGTAGGGGGGTCTTTGTGGAGACCCAGTACTTC.

The chain uses TRBV5-6 and TRBJ2-1; the D gene is possibly TRBD2 (6 bases). In germline, CDR1 is SGHDT, CDR2 YYEEEE. Trimming removed 1 base at V and 7 bases at J, with 30 bases between. The CDR3 is 20 residues long. CDR3 nucleotides: TGTGCCAGCAGCTTGAAGGCCACTAGAGGGACTTACTCTATTTGGAATGAGCAGTTCTTC. As protein: CASSLKATRGTYSIWNEQFF.

V and J are TRBV5-1 and TRBJ2-7; D gene uncertain. Trimming pared 5 bases from V and 2 bases from J, leaving 11 bases between. The CDR3 extends over 13 amino acids. Looked up from germline, CDR1 is SGHRS and CDR2 is YFSETQ. The DNA for the CDR3 is TGCGCCAGCAGTCTGGCGGACCCCTACGAGCAGTACTTC. Translated: CASSLADPYEQYF.

This clonotype showed up just a few times. The CDR3 loop is CARPGQGEVQPQHF. The CDR3 coding sequence is TGTGCCAGGCCGGGACAGGGAGAGGTGCAACCCCAGCATTTT. J is TRBJ1-5 and V is TRBV3-1; 9 bases match TRBD1. V dropped 9 bases and J dropped 10; count of bases not matched to a gene: 13. This CDR3 spans 14 amino acids. Germline-derived CDR1 and CDR2 are LGHDT and YNNKEL (reference sequence).

The sample holds a few counts of this clonotype. V is TRBV3-1 and J is TRBJ2-2; 7 bases are a match to TRBD2. The CDR3 covers 16 residues. With V trimmed by 0 bases and J by 4 bases, 5 bases remained unmatched. CDR1 is LGHDT and CDR2 is YNNKEL in the germline V gene (reference sequence). The CDR3 coding sequence is TGTGCCAGCAGCCAAGATTTGCGGGAGCTCACCGGGGAGCTGTTTTTT. This gives the protein CASSQDLRELTGELFF.

The V and J genes are TRBV5-1 and TRBJ2-1, with 9 bases fitting TRBD1. Germline CDR1 is SGHRS and CDR2 is YFSETQ. The CDR3 length is 15 residues. V was clipped by 3 bases and J by 8 bases; unmatched bases: 9. Here the CDR3 reads CASSSPDRGHDEQFF. The CDR3 DNA reads TGCGCCAGCAGCTCGCCGGACAGGGGACACGATGAGCAGTTCTTC.

This chain links TRBV12-3 or TRBV12-4 with TRBJ2-3; D unclear. The CDR3 runs 15 residues. Between the trimmed V and J ends, which lost 5 bases and 1 base, there was a span of 13 bases. In nucleotides, the CDR3 is TGTGCCAGCAGTAACTTGGGGTCCCGCACAGATACGCAGTATTTT. This encodes CASSNLGSRTDTQYF.

In its sample, this clonotype was seen many times. The rearrangement joins TRBV12-3 or TRBV12-4 to TRBJ2-1; 13 nucleotides agree with TRBD2. The V and J ends lost 7 bases and 3 bases, in that order; junction bases with no gene match: 6. CDR3 length: 16 residues. CDR3 loop: CASNGLAGALYNEQFF. DNA for the CDR3: TGTGCCAGCAACGGACTAGCGGGGGCTCTCTACAATGAGCAGTTCTTC.

The genes are TRBV11-3 and TRBJ2-2; 9 bases fit TRBD1. The V gene's germline CDR1 is SGHNT and CDR2 YENEEA. The CDR3 totals 15 residues. V lost 5 bases and J lost 7; bases outside the gene matches: 8. CDR3 in amino acids: CASSSRDRVFGELFF. CDR3 sequence (DNA): TGTGCCAGCAGCAGCCGGGACAGGGTGTTCGGGGAGCTGTTTTTT.

This clonotype was counted between two and nine times. DNA of the CDR3: TGTGCCAGCAGGGGTGACAGGGGTGGACAGCCCCAGCATTTT. Its protein is CASRGDRGGQPQHF. The chain is built from TRBV2 and TRBJ1-5; 8 bases match TRBD1. The CDR3 loop spans 14 amino acids. Trimming removed 6 bases from V and 7 bases from J; junction bases left unmatched: 8. The germline V gene has CDR1 SNHLY and CDR2 FYNNEI.

This clonotype was found a few times. The V and J genes are TRBV18 and TRBJ2-7; TRBD2 might be the D (6 bases). The CDR3 consists of 15 residues. Germline CDR1 and CDR2: KGHSH and LQKENI. The germline V and J ends were trimmed by 6 bases and 3 bases, with 18 bases remaining between them. In DNA form, the CDR3 reads TGTGCCAGCTCGTCTTATAGCGGCTACGACTACGAGCAGTACTTC. This encodes CASSSYSGYDYEQYF. Complete variable domain (other parts from reference TRBV18 and TRBJ2-7): NAGVMQNPRHLVRRRGQEARLRCSPMKGHSHVYWYRQLPEEGLKFMVYLQKENIIDESGMPKERFSAEFPKEGPSILRIQQVVRGDSAAYFCASSSYSGYDYEQYFGPGTRLTVT.

This clonotype turned up a few times. The rearrangement uses TRBV5-1 and TRBJ2-3; TRBD2 aligns across 10 bases. V lost 4 bases and J lost 4; bases outside the gene matches: 6. This CDR3 region has 15 residues. CDR1 SGHRS and CDR2 YFSETQ come from the germline V gene. CDR3 loop: CASSTSSGRSDTQYF. In DNA, the CDR3 is TGCGCCAGCAGCACCTCTAGCGGGAGATCAGATACGCAGTATTTT.

This clonotype was counted a few times. The chain uses TRBV2 and TRBJ2-4; 9 positions agree with TRBD2. CDR1 SNHLY and CDR2 FYNNEI come from the germline V gene. The CDR3 is 19 residues long. Germline trimming cut 5 bases from V and 3 bases from J; bases unmatched to any gene: 17. The CDR3 loop is CASSSGGAGGPTIKNIQYF. As DNA, the CDR3 is TGTGCCAGCAGTTCCGGGGGAGCGGGAGGCCCAACAATCAAAAACATTCAGTACTTC.

This clonotype was detected ten times or more. The chain links TRBV24-1 to TRBJ2-2; unclear D gene. V was trimmed by 1 base and J by 3 bases, leaving 5 bases between them. The CDR3 covers 14 residues. Germline assignment: CDR1 KGHDR and CDR2 SFDVKD. CDR3 residues: CATSDLTDTGELFF. The CDR3 DNA reads TGTGCCACCAGTGATTTAACAGACACCGGGGAGCTGTTTTTT.

This clonotype occurred a few times. V usage is TRBV24-1 and J usage is TRBJ2-5; D not certain. The ends were cut back, 3 bases at V and 7 bases at J, with 8 bases in the middle. The CDR3 is 12 residues long. CDR1 is KGHDR, CDR2 SFDVKD, per germline. Here the CDR3 DNA reads TGTGCCACCAGTGATCAGGTTTTGACCCAGTACTTC. It encodes CATSDQVLTQYF.

This chain joins TRBV15 and TRBJ2-1, with TRBD2 matching 8 bases. CDR1 LNHNV and CDR2 YYDKDF come from the germline V gene (reference sequence). The CDR3 spans 17 residues. With V trimmed by 7 bases and J by 9 bases, 20 bases remained unmatched. CDR3: CATISRDEVAGSSEQFF. The CDR3 DNA is TGTGCCACCATCTCCAGAGACGAGGTAGCGGGATCGAGTGAGCAGTTCTTC.